Listed here is a single T cell receptor beta chain. Next came a second PCR, run for roughly 6 to 11 cycles, which used a sample-barcoded 5' primer along with a J-beta primer mix. TCRdb analysed the 5' RACE reads with MiXCR anew, one entry per CDR3 protein. The table lists 1.5 million to 2 million distinct CDR3 sequences, about 32% of them singletons, with around 10% in the top ten. The data were obtained in a study of blood T cells in healthy people across ages. Germline V gene sequence: CDR1 SGHTA, CDR2 FQGNSA. V lost 7 bases and J lost 4; bases outside the gene matches: 7. The CDR3 runs to 15 residues.

The rearrangement uses TRBV7-2 and TRBJ2-1, with 10 bases fitting TRBD2. This clonotype was obtained from a woman younger than 45 in good health. Source material: blood. In DNA form, the CDR3 reads TGTGCCAGCAACCCAACTAGCGGGGCTTACAATGAGCAGTTCTTC. Protein: CASNPTSGAYNEQFF.